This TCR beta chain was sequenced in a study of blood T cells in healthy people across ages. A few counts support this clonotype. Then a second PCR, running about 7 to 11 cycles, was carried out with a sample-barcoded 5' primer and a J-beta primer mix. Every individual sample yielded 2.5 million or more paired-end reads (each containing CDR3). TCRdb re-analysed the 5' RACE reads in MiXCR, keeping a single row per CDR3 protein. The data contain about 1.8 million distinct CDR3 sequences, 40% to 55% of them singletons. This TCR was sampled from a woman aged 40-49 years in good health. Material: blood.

The CDR3 sequence: CSARDHGDSYGYTF. For the CDR3, the DNA is TGCAGTGCTAGAGATCACGGAGACAGTTATGGCTACACCTTC. The genes are TRBV20-1 and TRBJ1-2; perhaps TRBD1 as D (5 bases). The V end was cut by 0 bases, the J end by 5 bases, with 13 bases between. The CDR3 totals 14 residues. The V gene's germline CDR1 is DFQATT and CDR2 SNEGSKA (reference sequence).